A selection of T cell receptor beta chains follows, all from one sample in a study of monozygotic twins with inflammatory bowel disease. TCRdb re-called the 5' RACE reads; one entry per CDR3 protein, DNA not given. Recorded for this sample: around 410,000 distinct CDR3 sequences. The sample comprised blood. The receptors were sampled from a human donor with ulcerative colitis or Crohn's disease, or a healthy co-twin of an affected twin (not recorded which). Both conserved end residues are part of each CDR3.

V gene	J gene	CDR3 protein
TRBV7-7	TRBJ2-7	CASSLDRFGEQYF
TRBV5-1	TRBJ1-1	CASSLILDGTEAFF
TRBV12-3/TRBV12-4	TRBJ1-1	CASSLLSLLTEAFF
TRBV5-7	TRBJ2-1	CASSLAGPSRNEQFF
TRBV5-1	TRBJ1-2	CASSLESGGHGYTF
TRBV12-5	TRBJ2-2	CASGFLAGANTGELFF
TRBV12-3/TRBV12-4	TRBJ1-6	CASSLSGTENSPLHF
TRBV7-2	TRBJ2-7	CASSLPPHGRNPEQYF
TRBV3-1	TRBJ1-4	CASSQGRQARNEKLFF
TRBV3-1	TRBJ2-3	CASSQGLGSDTQYF
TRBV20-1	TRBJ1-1	CSARFSRVMAEAFF
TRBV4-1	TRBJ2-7	CASSQSGTAYEQYF
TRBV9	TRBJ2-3	CASSVSGDTQYF
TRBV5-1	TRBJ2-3	CASSFGTGGTDTQYF
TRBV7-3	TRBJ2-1	CASSPLTSGRASEQFF
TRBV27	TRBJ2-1	CASSTPRDSSYNEQFF
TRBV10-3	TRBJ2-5	CAISESDGTIGASKTQYF
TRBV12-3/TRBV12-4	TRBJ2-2	CASSPRLPGTGELFF
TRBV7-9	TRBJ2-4	CASSSTGVLAKNIQYF
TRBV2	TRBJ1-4	CASSESGTVNEKLFF
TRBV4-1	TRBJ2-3	CASSQVFTGGLVTDTQYF
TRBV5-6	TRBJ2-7	CASSQASEQYF
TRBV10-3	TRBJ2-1	CATGLAYEQFF
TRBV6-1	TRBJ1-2	CASRFSDGYTF
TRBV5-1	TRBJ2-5	CASRDAEETQYF
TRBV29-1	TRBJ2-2	CSAHRAGDTGELFF
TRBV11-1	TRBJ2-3	CASSLGENADTQYF
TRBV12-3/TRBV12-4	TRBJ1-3	CASSPTWGFGNTIYF
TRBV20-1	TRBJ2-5	CSARVPGGETQYF
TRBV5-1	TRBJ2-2	CASSLAGTRIAGELFF
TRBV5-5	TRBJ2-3	CASSRAGAPPDTQYF
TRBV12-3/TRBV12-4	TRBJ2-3	CASSRVTDTQYF
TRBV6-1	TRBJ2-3	CASSAVLGTDTQYF
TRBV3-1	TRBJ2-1	CASSQRTVNEQFF
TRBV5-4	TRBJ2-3	CASSEDRVDTQYF
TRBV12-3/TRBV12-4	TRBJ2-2	CASRMTGELFF
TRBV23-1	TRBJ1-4	CASGQGRTNEKLFF
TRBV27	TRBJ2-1	CASRPDRLYDF
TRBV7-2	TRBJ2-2	CASSLYGTRTTGELFF
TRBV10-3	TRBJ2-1	CAIGPRDDEQFF
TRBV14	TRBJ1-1	CASSKNLNTEAFF
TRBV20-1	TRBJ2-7	CSARPTGTAYYEQYF
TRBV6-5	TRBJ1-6	CASSYSWNSPLHF
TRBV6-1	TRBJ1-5	CASRGDDGIVLRNQPQHF
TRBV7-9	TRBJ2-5	CASSLPVQETQYF
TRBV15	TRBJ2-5	CATSSELVDETQYF
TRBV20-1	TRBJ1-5	CSARDGPQGYQPQHF